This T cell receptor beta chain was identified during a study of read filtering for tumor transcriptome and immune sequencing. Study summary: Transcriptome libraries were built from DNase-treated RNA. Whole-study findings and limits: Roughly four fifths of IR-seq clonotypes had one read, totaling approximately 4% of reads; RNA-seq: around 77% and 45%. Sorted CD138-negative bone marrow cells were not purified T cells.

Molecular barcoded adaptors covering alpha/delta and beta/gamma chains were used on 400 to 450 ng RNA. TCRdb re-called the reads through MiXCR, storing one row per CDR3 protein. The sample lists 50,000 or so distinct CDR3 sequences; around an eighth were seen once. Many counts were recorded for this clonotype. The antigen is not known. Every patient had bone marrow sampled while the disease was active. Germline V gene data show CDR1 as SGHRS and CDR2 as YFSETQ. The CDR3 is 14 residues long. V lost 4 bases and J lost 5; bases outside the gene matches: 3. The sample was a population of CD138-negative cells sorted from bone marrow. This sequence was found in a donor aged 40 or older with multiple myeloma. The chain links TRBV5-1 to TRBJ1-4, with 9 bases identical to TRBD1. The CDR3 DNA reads TGCGCCAGCAGCGGACAGGGGCTGAATGAAAAACTGTTTTTT. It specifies CASSGQGLNEKLFF.